This is a list of T cell receptor beta chains from one sample in a study of technical replicates of blood from a handful of donors. The protocol was immunoSEQ multiplex PCR, while the TCRdb copy is restricted to in-frame clones and leaves out a portion. This sample has around 80,000 clones, with 93% found just once. Sequences were obtained from T cells isolated from PBMCs. The receptors stem from a human donor in good health. Both conserved end residues are part of each CDR3. Fields, in order: D gene, clone size, V gene, J gene, CDR3 protein, CDR3 DNA. A D gene is named only where the DNA matches it firmly. The size entry is marked missing in some rows and otherwise reads once, few, many or a size class.

d_call: TRBD1
clone_size: NA
v_call: TRBV11-2
j_call: TRBJ1-2
cdr3_aa: CASSRGVGDRGGYTF
cdr3_nt: TGTGCCAGCAGTCGCGGAGTCGGGGACAGGGGAGGCTACACCTTC

d_call: NA
clone_size: NA
v_call: TRBV10-3
j_call: TRBJ2-7
cdr3_aa: CAISEAIGTRNSYEQYF
cdr3_nt: TGTGCCATCAGTGAGGCGATCGGGACACGAAACTCCTACGAGCAGTACTTC

d_call: TRBD2
clone_size: NA
v_call: TRBV27
j_call: TRBJ2-7
cdr3_aa: CASSPFSGVAGVEQYF
cdr3_nt: TGTGCCAGCAGTCCCTTTAGTGGAGTAGCGGGAGTTGAGCAGTACTTC

d_call: NA
clone_size: NA
v_call: TRBV20-1
j_call: TRBJ2-1
cdr3_aa: CSARRDNEQFF
cdr3_nt: TGCAGTGCTAGGCGGGACAATGAGCAGTTCTTC

d_call: NA
clone_size: NA
v_call: TRBV6-5
j_call: TRBJ2-2
cdr3_aa: CASTALTATGELFF
cdr3_nt: TGTGCCAGCACTGCACTCACAGCCACCGGGGAGCTGTTTTTT

d_call: TRBD2
clone_size: NA
v_call: TRBV7-2
j_call: TRBJ2-1
cdr3_aa: CASSKRTSGRIPHEQFF
cdr3_nt: TGTGCCAGCAGCAAGCGGACTAGCGGGAGAATCCCCCATGAGCAGTTCTTC

d_call: TRBD2
clone_size: NA
v_call: TRBV9
j_call: TRBJ2-5
cdr3_aa: CASSVGLAGGQETQYF
cdr3_nt: TGTGCCAGCAGCGTTGGACTAGCGGGGGGGCAAGAGACCCAGTACTTC

d_call: NA
clone_size: NA
v_call: TRBV5-4
j_call: TRBJ2-7
cdr3_aa: CASSSLQSGGKPHEQYF
cdr3_nt: TGTGCCAGCAGCAGCCTTCAGTCGGGCGGGAAACCCCACGAGCAGTACTTC

d_call: NA
clone_size: NA
v_call: TRBV5-1
j_call: TRBJ1-6
cdr3_aa: CASREWTSRGSLHF
cdr3_nt: TGCGCCAGCAGGGAGTGGACAAGCCGGGGGTCCCTCCACTTT

d_call: NA
clone_size: NA
v_call: TRBV27
j_call: TRBJ1-5
cdr3_aa: CASSFTGSNQPQHF
cdr3_nt: TGTGCCAGCAGCTTTACAGGGAGCAATCAGCCCCAGCATTTT

d_call: TRBD2
clone_size: NA
v_call: TRBV7-9
j_call: TRBJ2-1
cdr3_aa: CASSLAKSSGSSYNEQFF
cdr3_nt: TGTGCCAGCAGCTTAGCGAAGTCTAGCGGGAGCTCCTACAATGAGCAGTTCTTC

d_call: NA
clone_size: NA
v_call: TRBV5-4
j_call: TRBJ2-5
cdr3_aa: CASSRRSGAETQYF
cdr3_nt: TGTGCCAGCAGCCGAAGATCAGGGGCAGAGACCCAGTACTTC

d_call: NA
clone_size: NA
v_call: TRBV6-5
j_call: TRBJ2-7
cdr3_aa: CASSYRTTRYSYEQYF
cdr3_nt: TGTGCCAGCAGTTACCGTACCACGAGGTACTCCTACGAGCAGTACTTC

d_call: NA
clone_size: NA
v_call: TRBV11-2
j_call: TRBJ2-7
cdr3_aa: CASSLLFTVTYEQYF
cdr3_nt: TGTGCCAGCAGCTTATTGTTCACGGTCACCTACGAGCAGTACTTC

d_call: NA
clone_size: NA
v_call: TRBV10-1
j_call: TRBJ2-7
cdr3_aa: CASSDRGSGAYEQYF
cdr3_nt: TGCGCCAGCAGTGATAGGGGATCCGGCGCCTACGAGCAGTACTTC

d_call: NA
clone_size: NA
v_call: TRBV6-1
j_call: TRBJ2-5
cdr3_aa: CASTRRTIQETQYF
cdr3_nt: TGTGCCAGCACGAGACGGACTATCCAAGAGACCCAGTACTTC

d_call: NA
clone_size: NA
v_call: TRBV21-1
j_call: TRBJ2-7
cdr3_aa: CASSKAAGSGRCEQYF
cdr3_nt: TGTGCCAGCAGCAAAGCGGCAGGTAGCGGGAGGTGCGAGCAGTACTTC

d_call: NA
clone_size: NA
v_call: TRBV11-2
j_call: TRBJ2-1
cdr3_aa: CASNEGASGWGEQFF
cdr3_nt: TGTGCCAGCAACGAGGGGGCTAGCGGGTGGGGTGAGCAGTTCTTC

d_call: TRBD1
clone_size: NA
v_call: TRBV13
j_call: TRBJ1-2
cdr3_aa: CASSWGDRANYGYTF
cdr3_nt: TGTGCCAGCAGCTGGGGAGACAGGGCTAACTATGGCTACACCTTC

d_call: NA
clone_size: once
v_call: TRBV19
j_call: TRBJ1-5
cdr3_aa: CASQSPLAGPYF
cdr3_nt: TGTGCCAGCCAATCACCCCTCGCAGGGCCGTATTTT

d_call: TRBD2
clone_size: NA
v_call: TRBV25-1
j_call: TRBJ2-1
cdr3_aa: CASSDSGRANNEQFF
cdr3_nt: TGTGCCAGCAGTGACTCCGGGAGGGCCAATAATGAGCAGTTCTTC

d_call: NA
clone_size: NA
v_call: TRBV7-6
j_call: TRBJ2-1
cdr3_aa: CASSGRRGDEQFF
cdr3_nt: TGTGCCAGCAGCGGACGCAGGGGAGACGAGCAGTTCTTC

d_call: TRBD1
clone_size: NA
v_call: TRBV10-1
j_call: TRBJ1-5
cdr3_aa: CASSLTGANQPQHF
cdr3_nt: TGCGCCAGCAGCCTGACAGGGGCCAATCAGCCCCAGCATTTT

d_call: TRBD1
clone_size: NA
v_call: TRBV7-9
j_call: TRBJ2-7
cdr3_aa: CASSPSSGTGFENEQYF
cdr3_nt: TGTGCCAGCAGCCCGAGCTCCGGGACAGGGTTTGAAAACGAGCAGTACTTC

d_call: TRBD2
clone_size: NA
v_call: TRBV30
j_call: TRBJ2-1
cdr3_aa: CAWRGLGNEQFF
cdr3_nt: TGTGCCTGGAGGGGACTAGGCAATGAGCAGTTCTTC

d_call: NA
clone_size: NA
v_call: TRBV28
j_call: TRBJ2-1
cdr3_aa: CASSGDRSIHNDEQFF
cdr3_nt: TGTGCCAGCAGTGGAGACAGGTCAATACATAACGATGAGCAGTTCTTC

d_call: TRBD2
clone_size: NA
v_call: TRBV28
j_call: TRBJ2-7
cdr3_aa: CASRTSIPERTIYEQYF
cdr3_nt: TGTGCCAGCAGGACTAGCATCCCCGAGCGAACGATTTACGAGCAGTACTTC

d_call: NA
clone_size: NA
v_call: TRBV28
j_call: TRBJ2-7
cdr3_aa: CASNRDSSYEQYF
cdr3_nt: TGTGCCTCCAACCGTGACAGCTCCTACGAGCAGTACTTC

d_call: NA
clone_size: NA
v_call: TRBV28
j_call: TRBJ2-6
cdr3_aa: CASSLQGGANVLTF
cdr3_nt: TGTGCCAGCAGTTTACAGGGTGGGGCCAACGTCCTGACTTTC

d_call: TRBD2
clone_size: once
v_call: TRBV27
j_call: TRBJ2-3
cdr3_aa: CASRRAGNTDTQYF
cdr3_nt: TGTGCCAGCAGACGAGCGGGGAACACAGATACGCAGTATTTT

d_call: TRBD1
clone_size: once
v_call: TRBV19
j_call: TRBJ2-7
cdr3_aa: CASSPDPRVPGQGRGSEQYF
cdr3_nt: TGTGCCAGTAGTCCTGACCCGAGAGTCCCGGGACAGGGTAGGGGGTCCGAGCAGTACTTC

d_call: NA
clone_size: NA
v_call: TRBV25-1
j_call: TRBJ1-3
cdr3_aa: CASSEFEADTIYF
cdr3_nt: TGTGCCAGCAGTGAATTCGAGGCGGACACCATATATTTT

d_call: NA
clone_size: NA
v_call: TRBV5-1
j_call: TRBJ1-1
cdr3_aa: CASSLDRATEAFF
cdr3_nt: TGCGCCAGCAGCTTGGACAGGGCCACTGAAGCTTTCTTT

d_call: NA
clone_size: once
v_call: TRBV13
j_call: TRBJ2-7
cdr3_aa: CASSLGGSSYEQYF
cdr3_nt: TGTGCCAGCAGCTTAGGCGGGAGTTCCTACGAGCAGTACTTC

d_call: NA
clone_size: NA
v_call: TRBV5-1
j_call: TRBJ1-6
cdr3_aa: CASSLDGGQGSPLHF
cdr3_nt: TGCGCCAGCAGCTTGGACGGGGGGCAAGGTTCACCCCTCCACTTT

d_call: TRBD1
clone_size: NA
v_call: TRBV27
j_call: TRBJ1-2
cdr3_aa: CASSSGQGYGYTF
cdr3_nt: TGTGCCAGCAGTTCCGGACAGGGCTATGGCTACACCTTC

d_call: TRBD2
clone_size: NA
v_call: TRBV25-1
j_call: TRBJ2-1
cdr3_aa: CASMSPPGLAGLGEQFF
cdr3_nt: TGTGCCAGCATGAGTCCGCCGGGACTAGCGGGTCTCGGGGAGCAGTTCTTC

d_call: NA
clone_size: NA
v_call: TRBV5-1
j_call: TRBJ2-3
cdr3_aa: CASSLVAGTAADTQYF
cdr3_nt: TGCGCCAGCAGCTTGGTCGCCGGGACTGCGGCAGATACGCAGTATTTT

d_call: NA
clone_size: few
v_call: TRBV9
j_call: TRBJ1-3
cdr3_aa: CASSVEGGGNTIYF
cdr3_nt: TGTGCCAGCAGCGTAGAGGGAGGTGGAAACACCATATATTTT

d_call: NA
clone_size: once
v_call: TRBV2
j_call: TRBJ1-2
cdr3_aa: CASSEGDGGLYGYTF
cdr3_nt: TGTGCCAGCAGTGAAGGGGACGGGGGGCTCTATGGCTACACCTTC

d_call: NA
clone_size: NA
v_call: TRBV20-1
j_call: TRBJ2-7
cdr3_aa: CSAMRIEQYF
cdr3_nt: TGCAGTGCTATGAGAATCGAGCAGTACTTC

d_call: NA
clone_size: NA
v_call: TRBV11-2
j_call: TRBJ1-5
cdr3_aa: CASSLGNRPGPQHF
cdr3_nt: TGTGCCAGCAGCTTAGGAAACAGGCCAGGGCCCCAGCATTTT

d_call: NA
clone_size: NA
v_call: TRBV28
j_call: TRBJ1-5
cdr3_aa: CASINSLTYNQPQHF
cdr3_nt: TGTGCCAGCATAAACAGCCTGACCTACAATCAGCCCCAGCATTTT

d_call: TRBD1
clone_size: NA
v_call: TRBV19
j_call: TRBJ1-1
cdr3_aa: CASSKGQMNTEAFF
cdr3_nt: TGTGCCAGTAGTAAGGGACAGATGAACACTGAAGCTTTCTTT

d_call: TRBD1
clone_size: few
v_call: TRBV2
j_call: TRBJ1-5
cdr3_aa: CASKQTGLQPQHF
cdr3_nt: TGTGCCAGCAAGCAGACAGGGCTCCAGCCCCAGCATTTT

d_call: TRBD1
clone_size: NA
v_call: TRBV7-2
j_call: TRBJ1-5
cdr3_aa: CASSWDSYSNQPQHF
cdr3_nt: TGTGCCAGCAGTTGGGACAGCTATAGCAATCAGCCCCAGCATTTT

d_call: NA
clone_size: NA
v_call: TRBV18
j_call: TRBJ1-4
cdr3_aa: CASSPPSQGRGEKLFF
cdr3_nt: TGTGCCAGCTCACCACCGTCTCAGGGTCGAGGCGAAAAACTGTTTTTT

d_call: NA
clone_size: NA
v_call: TRBV4-1
j_call: TRBJ1-5
cdr3_aa: CASSWDSSPNQPQHF
cdr3_nt: TGCGCCAGCAGCTGGGACTCATCCCCCAATCAGCCCCAGCATTTT

d_call: TRBD2
clone_size: NA
v_call: TRBV14
j_call: TRBJ2-7
cdr3_aa: CASSQKPGLAYEQYF
cdr3_nt: TGTGCCAGCAGCCAAAAGCCGGGACTAGCGTACGAGCAGTACTTC

d_call: NA
clone_size: NA
v_call: TRBV27
j_call: TRBJ1-4
cdr3_aa: CASSFSTGILEKLFF
cdr3_nt: TGTGCCAGCAGTTTTTCAACGGGGATCCTTGAAAAACTGTTTTTT

d_call: NA
clone_size: NA
v_call: TRBV7-6
j_call: TRBJ1-5
cdr3_aa: CASSLAGFTGNSNQPQHF
cdr3_nt: TGTGCCAGCAGCTTAGCCGGATTTACGGGAAATAGCAATCAGCCCCAGCATTTT

d_call: TRBD1
clone_size: NA
v_call: TRBV15
j_call: TRBJ1-5
cdr3_aa: CATTADRGNQPQHF
cdr3_nt: TGTGCCACCACCGCGGACAGGGGCAATCAGCCCCAGCATTTT

d_call: NA
clone_size: NA
v_call: TRBV28
j_call: TRBJ2-6
cdr3_aa: CASSLKGGAVRSGANVLTF
cdr3_nt: TGTGCCAGCAGTTTAAAGGGGGGGGCGGTTAGGTCTGGGGCCAACGTCCTGACTTTC

d_call: NA
clone_size: NA
v_call: TRBV25-1
j_call: TRBJ1-1
cdr3_aa: CASGHRNPAFF
cdr3_nt: TGTGCCAGCGGGCACAGAAATCCAGCTTTCTTT

d_call: NA
clone_size: NA
v_call: TRBV7-6
j_call: TRBJ1-3
cdr3_aa: CASSLSLSGNTIYF
cdr3_nt: TGTGCCAGCAGCTTATCCCTCTCTGGAAACACCATATATTTT

d_call: TRBD1
clone_size: NA
v_call: TRBV7-8
j_call: TRBJ1-1
cdr3_aa: CASSWRQGATEAFF
cdr3_nt: TGTGCCAGCAGCTGGAGACAGGGTGCAACTGAAGCTTTCTTT

d_call: TRBD1
clone_size: NA
v_call: TRBV27
j_call: TRBJ2-7
cdr3_aa: CASTHSGQAYEQYF
cdr3_nt: TGTGCCAGCACCCATTCGGGACAGGCCTACGAGCAGTACTTC

d_call: TRBD2
clone_size: NA
v_call: TRBV9
j_call: TRBJ2-2
cdr3_aa: CASSVSGSGIGELFF
cdr3_nt: TGTGCCAGCAGCGTCAGCGGGAGTGGTATCGGGGAGCTGTTTTTT